Listed here are 6 T cell receptor beta chains from one sample, sequenced in a study of cytomegalovirus exposure and HLA in healthy donors. Primers included in the PCR were 60 Vbeta and 13 Jbeta primers. Measured with immunoSEQ multiplex PCR; TCRdb has only the in-frame clones, and not every one. The data hold around 150,000 clones, with 70% to 80% observed a single time. Sample: PBMCs. All receptors come from a man between 40 and 49 years old in good health and CMV-seropositive.

This clone has just one count. CDR3 protein: CASSLAGVAPYNEQFF. CDR3 DNA: TGTGCCAGCAGCTTGGCAGGGGTAGCCCCCTACAATGAGCAGTTCTTC. The V call is TRBV5-6, the J call TRBJ2-1; D possibly corresponds to TRBD1 (6 bases). V was shortened by 0 bases and J by 2 bases, with 12 bases between the two germline ends. This CDR3 comprises 16 residues. Germline V lookup: CDR1 SGHDT, CDR2 YYEEEE.

In this sample, this clone turned up once. V is TRBV30 and J is TRBJ2-5, with D maybe TRBD2 (6 bases). Trimming took off 4 bases at V and 5 bases at J, with 14 bases between the two ends. This CDR3 is built from 13 residues. Germline V lookup: CDR1 GTSNPN, CDR2 SVGIG (reference sequence). CDR3 in amino acids: CAWIGGARETQYF. The CDR3 coding sequence is TGTGCCTGGATAGGAGGGGCGCGGGAGACCCAGTACTTC.

V gene TRBV15 combines with J gene TRBJ1-5; 9 bases map to TRBD1. V lost 1 base and J lost 1; bases outside the gene matches: 8. CDR3 length equals 18 residues. Germline V lookup: CDR1 LNHNV, CDR2 YYDKDF (reference sequence). CDR3 DNA: TGTGCCACCAGCAGAGGGACAGGGGAATTTCGAAGCAATCAGCCCCAGCATTTT. This translates into CATSRGTGEFRSNQPQHF.

V usage is TRBV2 and J usage is TRBJ2-4, with 15 bases lining up with TRBD2. V shed 6 bases and J 1 base; nucleotides not matched to a gene: 10. Per the germline V gene, CDR1 is SNHLY and CDR2 is FYNNEI. The CDR3 loop spans 19 amino acids. The CDR3 here is CASSSGGLAGGSAKNIQYF. The CDR3 nucleotides are TGTGCCAGCAGCTCAGGAGGACTAGCGGGAGGGTCGGCCAAAAACATTCAGTACTTC. The variable domain in full, with the rest retrieved from reference TRBV2 and TRBJ2-4, is EPEVTQTPSHQVTQMGQEVILRCVPISNHLYFYWYRQILGQKVEFLVSFYNNEISEKSEIFDDQFSVERPDGSNFTLKIRSTKLEDSAMYFCASSSGGLAGGSAKNIQYFGAGTRLSVL.

In this sample, this clone turned up once. V is TRBV11-3 and J is TRBJ2-3, with 11 bases matching TRBD2. This CDR3 contains 17 residues. Germline V lookup: CDR1 SGHNT, CDR2 YENEEA. With V trimmed by 5 bases and J by 2 bases, 9 bases remained unmatched. The CDR3 reads CASSPGTSGTHTDTQYF. Written as DNA, the CDR3 is TGTGCCAGCAGCCCCGGGACTAGCGGAACCCACACAGATACGCAGTATTTT.

This chain links TRBV19 with TRBJ1-5, with D unresolved. The V end lost 0 bases, the J end lost 7 bases, and 7 bases lay between the germline ends. Germline loops: CDR1 LNHDA, CDR2 SQIVND (reference sequence). This CDR3 has 13 residues. The CDR3 protein is CASSIEKTQPQHF. The CDR3 coding sequence is TGTGCCAGTAGTATAGAGAAGACACAGCCCCAGCATTTT.